One TCR beta chain is described in this entry. Profiled with immunoSEQ multiplex PCR; TCRdb holds only in-frame clones, not every one. This sample has 150,000 to 200,000 clones; about nine tenths occur once, and the top ten carry 1.5% to 2%. The length of the CDR3 is 18 residues. Germline values: CDR1 LGHNA, CDR2 YSLEER. J lost 5 bases, V lost 2 bases, and 7 bases had no gene match. The data belong to a study of blood T cell repertoires in COVID-19. Study details: COVID-19 samples collected from the United States, Italy and Spain covered acute and convalescent phases.

V is TRBV4-3 and J is TRBJ2-2; 14 bases are a match to TRBD2. Sequencing was carried out using peripheral blood. This receptor was taken from a woman between 50 and 59 years old with acute or convalescent COVID-19. The CDR3 loop is CASSQSGLAGERTGELFF. As DNA, the CDR3 is TGCGCCAGCAGCCAATCGGGACTAGCGGGAGAAAGGACCGGGGAGCTGTTTTTT.